A selection of T cell receptor beta chains follows, all from one sample in a study of T cell repertoires in cytomegalovirus infection. TCRdb re-called the reads with MiXCR, one entry per CDR3 protein. The sample records about 250,000 distinct CDR3 sequences, 9% to 15% being singletons. The sequenced material came from PBMCs. The receptor set was obtained from a human donor in good health (CMV status not recorded). Some clones in this sample may be carry-over from other donors' samples. Both conserved end residues are part of each CDR3. A D gene is named only where the DNA matches it firmly. Clone sizes are given selectively: once, few, many, or a class where the clone is expanded.

clone_size j_call d_call v_call cdr3_aa cdr3_nt
many TRBJ2-1 - TRBV12-3/TRBV12-4 CASSPGTANNEQFF TGTGCCAGCAGCCCAGGGACGGCCAACAATGAGCAGTTCTTC
many TRBJ1-2 TRBD1 TRBV12-3/TRBV12-4 CASSFGTGEDGYTF TGTGCCAGCAGTTTTGGGACAGGGGAGGATGGCTACACCTTC
many TRBJ2-5 TRBD2 TRBV11-2 CASGGTSGTETQYF TGTGCCAGCGGAGGGACTAGCGGGACGGAGACCCAGTACTTC
few TRBJ2-7 TRBD2 TRBV20-1 CSARDPAGGPYEQYF TGCAGTGCTAGAGATCCAGCGGGAGGGCCGTACGAGCAGTACTTC
- TRBJ2-5 TRBD2 TRBV20-1 CSARPTPGLAGPGTVETQYF TGCAGTGCTAGACCGACGCCAGGACTAGCGGGACCTGGAACGGTTGAGACCCAGTACTTC
many TRBJ2-7 TRBD2 TRBV7-9 CASSGLAGGKPSYEQYF TGTGCCAGCAGCGGGCTAGCGGGAGGGAAACCTTCCTACGAGCAGTACTTC
many TRBJ2-7 TRBD2 TRBV7-8 CASSLLAVGTEQYF TGTGCCAGCAGCTTACTAGCGGTGGGGACTGAGCAGTACTTC
- TRBJ2-2 - TRBV7-2 CASSTTDSGELFF TGTGCCAGCAGTACGACGGATTCCGGGGAGCTGTTTTTT
- TRBJ2-5 - TRBV29-1 CSVEESEETQYF TGCAGCGTTGAAGAGTCTGAAGAGACCCAGTACTTC
few TRBJ2-7 - TRBV19 CASNRGLEYEQYF TGTGCCAGTAACCGCGGCCTGGAATACGAGCAGTACTTC
- TRBJ2-7 - TRBV7-3 CASSQDSESSYEQYF TGTGCCAGCAGCCAGGACAGCGAGAGCTCCTACGAGCAGTACTTC
many TRBJ2-6 TRBD1 TRBV7-2 CASRARTGSGANVLTF TGTGCCAGCAGGGCCCGGACAGGCTCTGGGGCCAACGTCCTGACTTTC
many TRBJ2-7 - TRBV12-3/TRBV12-4 CASRSTGLPYEQYF TGTGCCAGCAGATCGACAGGCCTTCCCTACGAGCAGTACTTC
- TRBJ2-2 TRBD2 TRBV5-4 CASSPTLSGRPGTGELFF TGTGCCAGCAGCCCTACCCTTAGCGGGAGGCCGGGCACCGGGGAGCTGTTTTTT
many TRBJ2-7 TRBD2 TRBV7-2 CASSPWGGGANEQYF TGTGCCAGCAGCCCGTGGGGCGGGGGGGCCAACGAGCAGTACTTC
few TRBJ2-1 - TRBV7-3 CASSPLSANEQFF TGTGCCAGCAGCCCCCTCTCCGCGAATGAGCAGTTCTTC
- TRBJ1-1 TRBD1 TRBV29-1 CSVVLGQGTEAFF TGCAGCGTTGTTTTGGGACAGGGCACTGAAGCTTTCTTT
many TRBJ1-5 - TRBV7-8 CASSLPQGGNQPQHF TGTGCCAGCAGCCTACCACAGGGTGGCAATCAGCCCCAGCATTTT
many TRBJ2-7 - TRBV7-2 CASSLRAAYEQYF TGTGCCAGCAGCTTAAGGGCGGCCTACGAGCAGTACTTC
many TRBJ2-3 - TRBV6-1 CASSDQGLADTQYF TGTGCCAGCAGTGACCAAGGGTTAGCAGATACGCAGTATTTT
many TRBJ2-1 TRBD2 TRBV11-2 CASSSTSGSSNEQFF TGTGCCAGCAGTTCTACTAGCGGGAGTAGCAATGAGCAGTTCTTC
- TRBJ1-1 TRBD1 TRBV6-2/TRBV6-3 CASRTGPAEAFF TGTGCCAGCAGGACAGGGCCGGCTGAAGCTTTCTTT
few TRBJ2-5 TRBD1 TRBV28 CASSFQTGGVQETQYF TGTGCCAGCAGTTTTCAGACAGGGGGCGTCCAAGAGACCCAGTACTTC
- TRBJ1-2 TRBD1 TRBV12-5 CASGLVNAGTGAGYTF TGTGCTAGTGGTTTAGTTAATGCCGGGACAGGGGCCGGCTACACCTTC
many TRBJ2-7 TRBD2 TRBV7-2 CASSVQTGTSGFQYF TGTGCCAGCAGCGTACAAACCGGGACTAGCGGATTCCAGTACTTC
few TRBJ2-3 TRBD2 TRBV9 CASSFLAGAPDTQYF TGTGCCAGCAGCTTCCTAGCGGGGGCCCCAGATACGCAGTATTTT